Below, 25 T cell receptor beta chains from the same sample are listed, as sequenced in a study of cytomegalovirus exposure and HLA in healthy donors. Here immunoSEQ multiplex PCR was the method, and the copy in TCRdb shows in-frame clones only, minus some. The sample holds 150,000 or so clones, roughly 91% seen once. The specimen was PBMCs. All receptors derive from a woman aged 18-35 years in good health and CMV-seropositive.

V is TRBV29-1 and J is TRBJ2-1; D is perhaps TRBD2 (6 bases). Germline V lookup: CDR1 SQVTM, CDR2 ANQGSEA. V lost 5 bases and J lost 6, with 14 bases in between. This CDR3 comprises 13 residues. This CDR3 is CSVKGGTSNEQFF. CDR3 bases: TGCAGCGTTAAGGGCGGGACCTCCAATGAGCAGTTCTTC.

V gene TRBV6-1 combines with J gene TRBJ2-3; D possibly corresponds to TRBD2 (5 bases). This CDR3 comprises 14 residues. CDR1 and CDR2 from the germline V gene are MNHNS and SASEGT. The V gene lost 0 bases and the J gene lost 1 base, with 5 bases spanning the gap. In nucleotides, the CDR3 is TGTGCCAGCAGTGAAGCTAGCGGCACAGATACGCAGTATTTT. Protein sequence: CASSEASGTDTQYF.

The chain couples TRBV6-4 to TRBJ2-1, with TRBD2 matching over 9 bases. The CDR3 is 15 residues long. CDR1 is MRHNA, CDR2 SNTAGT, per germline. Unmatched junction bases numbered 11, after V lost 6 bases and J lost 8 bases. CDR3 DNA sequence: TGTGCCAGCAGCCGCTTTAGCGGGAGAACCGATGAGCAGTTCTTC. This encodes CASSRFSGRTDEQFF.

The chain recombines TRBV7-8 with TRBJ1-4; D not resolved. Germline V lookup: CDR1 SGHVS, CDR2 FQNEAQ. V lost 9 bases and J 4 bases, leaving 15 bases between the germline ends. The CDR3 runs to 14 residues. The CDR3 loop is CASRLTVDNEKLFF. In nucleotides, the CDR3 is TGTGCCAGTCGGTTGACTGTCGATAATGAAAAACTGTTTTTT.

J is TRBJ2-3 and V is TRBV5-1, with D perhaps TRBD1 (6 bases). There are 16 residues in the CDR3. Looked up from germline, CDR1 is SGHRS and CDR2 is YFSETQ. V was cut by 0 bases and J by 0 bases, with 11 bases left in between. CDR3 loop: CASSLAGTMSTDTQYF. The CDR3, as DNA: TGCGCCAGCAGCTTGGCGGGGACAATGAGCACAGATACGCAGTATTTT.

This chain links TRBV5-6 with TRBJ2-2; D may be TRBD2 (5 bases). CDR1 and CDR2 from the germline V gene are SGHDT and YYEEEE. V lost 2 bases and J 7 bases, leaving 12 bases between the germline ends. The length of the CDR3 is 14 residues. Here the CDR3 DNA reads TGTGCCAGCAGCTTTGGGAGTACGGTCGGGGAGCTGTTTTTT. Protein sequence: CASSFGSTVGELFF.

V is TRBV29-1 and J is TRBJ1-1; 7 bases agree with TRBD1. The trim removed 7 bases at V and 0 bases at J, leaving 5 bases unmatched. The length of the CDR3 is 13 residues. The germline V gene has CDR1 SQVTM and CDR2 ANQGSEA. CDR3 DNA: TGCAGCGGCCAAAGGGGGCTGAACACTGAAGCTTTCTTT. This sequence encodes CSGQRGLNTEAFF.

The CDR3 nucleotides are TGCGCCAGCAGCCAACCCCTTCGTGGGGGGGGAGCTGCCAACAATGAGCAGTTCTTC. This sequence encodes CASSQPLRGGGAANNEQFF. V is TRBV4-3 and J is TRBJ2-1, with 7 nucleotides matching TRBD2. The CDR3 covers 19 residues. With V trimmed by 2 bases and J by 5 bases, 18 bases remained unmatched. Germline CDR1 and CDR2: LGHNA and YSLEER.

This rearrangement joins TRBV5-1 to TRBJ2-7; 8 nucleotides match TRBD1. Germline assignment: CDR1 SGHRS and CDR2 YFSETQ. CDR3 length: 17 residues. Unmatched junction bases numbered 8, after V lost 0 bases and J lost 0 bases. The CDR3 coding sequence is TGCGCCAGCAGCTTGGTTCTTCAGGGGGCGAGCTCCTACGAGCAGTACTTC. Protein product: CASSLVLQGASSYEQYF.

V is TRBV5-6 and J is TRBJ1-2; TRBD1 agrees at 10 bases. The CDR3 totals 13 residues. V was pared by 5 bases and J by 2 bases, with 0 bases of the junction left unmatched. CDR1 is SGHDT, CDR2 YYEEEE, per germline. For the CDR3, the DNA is TGTGCCAGCAGGGACAGGGGGAACTATGGCTACACCTTC. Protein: CASRDRGNYGYTF.

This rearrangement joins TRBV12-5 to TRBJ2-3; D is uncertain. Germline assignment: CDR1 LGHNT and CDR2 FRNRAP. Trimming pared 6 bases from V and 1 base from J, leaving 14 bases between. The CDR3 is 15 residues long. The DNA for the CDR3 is TGTGCTAGTGGCACACAATTTGCGGGCACAGATACGCAGTATTTT. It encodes CASGTQFAGTDTQYF.

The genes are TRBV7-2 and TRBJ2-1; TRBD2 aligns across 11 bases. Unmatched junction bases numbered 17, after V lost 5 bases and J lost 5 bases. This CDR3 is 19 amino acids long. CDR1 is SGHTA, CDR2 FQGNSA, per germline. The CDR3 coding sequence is TGTGCCAGCAGCCTGCGGGGGGTTACTAGCGGGAGTCCCAACAATGAGCAGTTCTTC. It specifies CASSLRGVTSGSPNNEQFF.

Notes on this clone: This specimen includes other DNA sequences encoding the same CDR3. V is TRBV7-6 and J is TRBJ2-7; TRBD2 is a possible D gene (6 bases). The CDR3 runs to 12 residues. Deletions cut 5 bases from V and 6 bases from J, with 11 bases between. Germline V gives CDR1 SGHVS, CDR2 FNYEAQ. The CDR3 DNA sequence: TGTGCCAGCAGCCTACACGGGGGCGAGCAGTACTTC. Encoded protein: CASSLHGGEQYF.

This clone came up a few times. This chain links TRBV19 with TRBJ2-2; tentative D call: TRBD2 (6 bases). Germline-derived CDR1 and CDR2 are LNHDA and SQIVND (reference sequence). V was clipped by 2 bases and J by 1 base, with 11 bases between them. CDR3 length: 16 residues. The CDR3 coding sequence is TGTGCCAGTAGTATAAGAACTAGCTTGAACACCGGGGAGCTGTTTTTT. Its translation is CASSIRTSLNTGELFF.

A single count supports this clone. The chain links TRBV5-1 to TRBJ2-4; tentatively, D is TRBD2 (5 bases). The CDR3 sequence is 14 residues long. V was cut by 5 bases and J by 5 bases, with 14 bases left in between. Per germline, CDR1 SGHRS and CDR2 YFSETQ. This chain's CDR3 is CASSREPSQNIQYF. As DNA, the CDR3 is TGCGCCAGCAGTAGAGAACCTAGCCAAAACATTCAGTACTTC.

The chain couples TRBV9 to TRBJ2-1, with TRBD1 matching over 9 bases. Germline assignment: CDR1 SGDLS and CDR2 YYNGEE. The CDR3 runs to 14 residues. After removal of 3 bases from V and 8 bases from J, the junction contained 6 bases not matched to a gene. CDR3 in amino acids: CASSGGQGLDEQFF. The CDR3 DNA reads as TGTGCCAGCAGCGGTGGACAGGGGCTGGATGAGCAGTTCTTC.

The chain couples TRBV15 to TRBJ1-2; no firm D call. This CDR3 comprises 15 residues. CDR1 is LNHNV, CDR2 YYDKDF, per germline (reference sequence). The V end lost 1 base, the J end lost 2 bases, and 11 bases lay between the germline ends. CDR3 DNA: TGTGCCACCAGCAGAGTAACTGCGGGAAACTATGGCTACACCTTC. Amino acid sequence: CATSRVTAGNYGYTF.

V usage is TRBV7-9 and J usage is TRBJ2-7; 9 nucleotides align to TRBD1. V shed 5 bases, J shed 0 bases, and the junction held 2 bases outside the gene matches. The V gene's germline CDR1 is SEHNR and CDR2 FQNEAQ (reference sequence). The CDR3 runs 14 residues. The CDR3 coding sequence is TGTGCCAGCAGCGGACAGGGGAGCTCCTACGAGCAGTACTTC. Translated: CASSGQGSSYEQYF.

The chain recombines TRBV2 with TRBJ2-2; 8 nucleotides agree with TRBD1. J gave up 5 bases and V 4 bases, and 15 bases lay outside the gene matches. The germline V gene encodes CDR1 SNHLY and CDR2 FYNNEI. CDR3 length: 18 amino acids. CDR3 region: CASSALPQGALITGELFF. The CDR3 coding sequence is TGTGCCAGCAGTGCCTTACCTCAGGGGGCCTTGATAACCGGGGAGCTGTTTTTT.

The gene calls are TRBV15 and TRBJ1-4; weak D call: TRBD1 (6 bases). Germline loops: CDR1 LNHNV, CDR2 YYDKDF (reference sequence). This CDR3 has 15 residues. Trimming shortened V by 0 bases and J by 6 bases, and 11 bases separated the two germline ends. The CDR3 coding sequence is TGTGCCACCAGCAGAGACGGGGGGCGAGATGAAAAACTGTTTTTT. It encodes CATSRDGGRDEKLFF.

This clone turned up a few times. CDR3 in amino acids: CASSGVGQSYEQYF. CDR3 bases: TGTGCCAGCAGTGGGGTGGGACAGAGCTACGAGCAGTACTTC. The rearrangement uses TRBV2 and TRBJ2-7; 7 bases fit TRBD1. This CDR3 is 14 amino acids long. V lost 4 bases and J lost 3; bases outside the gene matches: 6. Per the germline V gene, CDR1 is SNHLY and CDR2 is FYNNEI.

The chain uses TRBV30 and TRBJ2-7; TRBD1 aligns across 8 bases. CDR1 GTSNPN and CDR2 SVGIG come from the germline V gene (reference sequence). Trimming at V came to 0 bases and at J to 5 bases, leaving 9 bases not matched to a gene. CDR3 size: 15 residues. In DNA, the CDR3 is TGTGCCTGGAGTGTACAGGGGGGCCTAACCAACGAGCAGTACTTC. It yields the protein CAWSVQGGLTNEQYF.

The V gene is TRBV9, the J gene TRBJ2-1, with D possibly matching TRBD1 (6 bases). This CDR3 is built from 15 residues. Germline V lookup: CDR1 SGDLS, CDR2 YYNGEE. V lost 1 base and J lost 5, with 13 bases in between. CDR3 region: CASSVRGRDNNEQFF. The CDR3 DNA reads TGTGCCAGCAGCGTAAGGGGGAGAGACAACAATGAGCAGTTCTTC.

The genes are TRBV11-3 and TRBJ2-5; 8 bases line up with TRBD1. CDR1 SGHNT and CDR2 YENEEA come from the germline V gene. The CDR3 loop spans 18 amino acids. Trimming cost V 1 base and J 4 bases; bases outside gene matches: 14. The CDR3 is CASSLAGQGGVRGETQYF. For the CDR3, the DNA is TGTGCCAGCAGCTTAGCCGGACAGGGCGGCGTAAGGGGAGAGACCCAGTACTTC.

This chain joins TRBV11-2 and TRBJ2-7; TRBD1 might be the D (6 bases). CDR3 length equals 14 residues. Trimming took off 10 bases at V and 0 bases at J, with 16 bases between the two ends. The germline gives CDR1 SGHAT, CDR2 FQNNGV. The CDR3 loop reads CATSNRARSYEQYF. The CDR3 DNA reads TGTGCCACCTCAAACAGGGCCCGCTCCTACGAGCAGTACTTC.